Listed below are T cell receptor beta chains from one sample, sequenced in a study of OX40 agonist ivuxolimab in advanced cancers. Using immunoSEQ multiplex PCR, the repertoire was profiled, and TCRdb retains in-frame clones only, with some absent. The sample has 90,000 to 120,000 clones; just over 90% are singletons. The sample in question was CD4+ or CD8+ T cells sorted from blood, obtained in a trial of the OX40 agonist ivuxolimab. The origin of the receptors is an adult with an advanced solid tumor such as melanoma, head and neck, liver or kidney cancer. The CDR3 runs from the conserved cysteine through the conserved F or W. A D gene is named only where the DNA matches it firmly. Clone sizes are given selectively: once, few, many, or a class where the clone is expanded.

clone_size: once; j_call: TRBJ2-2; v_call: TRBV6-6; d_call: -; cdr3_nt: TGTGCCAGCAGCCAAAGCGGTAAATCCACCGGGGAGCTGTTTTTT; cdr3_aa: CASSQSGKSTGELFF
clone_size: once; j_call: TRBJ2-3; v_call: TRBV2; d_call: TRBD1; cdr3_nt: TGTGCCAGCAGTCGGACAGGGGGTAACACAGATACGCAGTATTTT; cdr3_aa: CASSRTGGNTDTQYF
clone_size: -; j_call: TRBJ1-2; v_call: TRBV28; d_call: -; cdr3_nt: TGTGCCACCCTTAGGGGGGGGGCCATCGGGAACTATGGCTACACCTTC; cdr3_aa: CATLRGGAIGNYGYTF
clone_size: -; j_call: TRBJ2-5; v_call: TRBV4-3; d_call: -; cdr3_nt: TGCGCCAGCAGCCAATTAGCGGAAGAGACCCAGTACTTC; cdr3_aa: CASSQLAEETQYF
clone_size: -; j_call: TRBJ2-1; v_call: TRBV5-1; d_call: -; cdr3_nt: TGCGCCAGCAGCTTGGCAGGGGAGACCTACAATGAGCAGTTCTTC; cdr3_aa: CASSLAGETYNEQFF
clone_size: -; j_call: TRBJ2-5; v_call: TRBV5-4; d_call: -; cdr3_nt: TGTGCCAGCAGCCCAGGGTGGCCAGAGACCCAGTACTTC; cdr3_aa: CASSPGWPETQYF
clone_size: -; j_call: TRBJ1-5; v_call: TRBV11-2; d_call: -; cdr3_nt: TGTGCCAGCAGCTTAGAACCAGGGAATCAGCCCCAGCATTTT; cdr3_aa: CASSLEPGNQPQHF
clone_size: -; j_call: TRBJ1-1; v_call: TRBV10-2; d_call: TRBD1; cdr3_nt: TGCGCCAGCAGTACAGGGGGCGATGGGACTGAAGCTTTCTTT; cdr3_aa: CASSTGGDGTEAFF
clone_size: -; j_call: TRBJ2-2; v_call: TRBV7-9; d_call: -; cdr3_nt: TGTGCCAGCAGCTCAACTCGGGTTTGGCCCGGGGAGCTGTTTTTT; cdr3_aa: CASSSTRVWPGELFF
clone_size: -; j_call: TRBJ2-1; v_call: TRBV7-9; d_call: -; cdr3_nt: TGTGCCAGCAGCCGAACGGTGGCCTCCTACAATGAGCAGTTCTTC; cdr3_aa: CASSRTVASYNEQFF
clone_size: -; j_call: TRBJ2-7; v_call: TRBV11-2; d_call: TRBD2; cdr3_nt: TGTGCCAGCAGCCCGGGACTAGCGGGCTTCATGTACTTC; cdr3_aa: CASSPGLAGFMYF
clone_size: -; j_call: TRBJ2-1; v_call: TRBV25-1; d_call: TRBD2; cdr3_nt: TGTGCCAGCAGTGACCCTCGCCTAGCGGGATACTACAATGAGCAGTTCTTC; cdr3_aa: CASSDPRLAGYYNEQFF
clone_size: -; j_call: TRBJ2-1; v_call: TRBV9; d_call: TRBD2; cdr3_nt: TGTGCCAGCAGCGTAGGTCCCACCCTCGTGGGACTAGCGGCTTCCAATGAGCAGTTCTTC; cdr3_aa: CASSVGPTLVGLAASNEQFF
clone_size: -; j_call: TRBJ1-2; v_call: TRBV6-5; d_call: TRBD1; cdr3_nt: TGTGCCAGCAGTTGGACAGGGATAAACTATGGCTACACCTTC; cdr3_aa: CASSWTGINYGYTF
clone_size: -; j_call: TRBJ2-6; v_call: TRBV7-6; d_call: TRBD1; cdr3_nt: TGTGCCAGCAGCCCAGTAGACAGGGTTGGGGCCAACGTCCTGACTTTC; cdr3_aa: CASSPVDRVGANVLTF
clone_size: -; j_call: TRBJ1-1; v_call: TRBV28; d_call: TRBD1; cdr3_nt: TGTGCCACTTACGACAGGGCGGTGAACTTCTTT; cdr3_aa: CATYDRAVNFF
clone_size: -; j_call: TRBJ1-2; v_call: TRBV6-6; d_call: -; cdr3_nt: TGTGCCAGCAGTTACTTCGCGGGCGACTATGGCTACACCTTC; cdr3_aa: CASSYFAGDYGYTF
clone_size: -; j_call: TRBJ2-7; v_call: TRBV19; d_call: TRBD1; cdr3_nt: TGTGCCAGTAGTATAGGACAGGGATTTGAGCAGTACTTC; cdr3_aa: CASSIGQGFEQYF
clone_size: once; j_call: TRBJ2-1; v_call: TRBV28; d_call: -; cdr3_nt: TGTGCCAGCAGCCAATTACAGGGGGGGGCCTACAATGAGCAGTTCTTC; cdr3_aa: CASSQLQGGAYNEQFF
clone_size: -; j_call: TRBJ1-5; v_call: TRBV2; d_call: -; cdr3_nt: TGTGCCAGCAGTGATTTGACTGGCAATCAGCCCCAGCATTTT; cdr3_aa: CASSDLTGNQPQHF
clone_size: -; j_call: TRBJ2-1; v_call: TRBV7-6; d_call: TRBD2; cdr3_nt: TGTGCCAGCAGCTGGCCGCGGGAGTACTGCAATGAGCAGTTCTTC; cdr3_aa: CASSWPREYCNEQFF
clone_size: once; j_call: TRBJ1-4; v_call: TRBV6-1; d_call: -; cdr3_nt: TGTGCCAGCACCCTACAGGCAACTAATGAAAAACTGTTTTTT; cdr3_aa: CASTLQATNEKLFF
clone_size: -; j_call: TRBJ2-2; v_call: TRBV5-4; d_call: TRBD2; cdr3_nt: TGTGCCAGCAGCCACGGGACTAGAAGCGGTAGCGGGGAGCTGTTTTTT; cdr3_aa: CASSHGTRSGSGELFF
clone_size: -; j_call: TRBJ2-5; v_call: TRBV18; d_call: -; cdr3_nt: TGTGCCAGCTCACCACAGCACAGTGATGGAGAGACCCAGTACTTC; cdr3_aa: CASSPQHSDGETQYF
clone_size: once; j_call: TRBJ1-2; v_call: TRBV6-1; d_call: TRBD1; cdr3_nt: TGTGCCAGCAGTGAAGCGAGGGGGCGGAACTATGGCTACACCTTC; cdr3_aa: CASSEARGRNYGYTF
clone_size: once; j_call: TRBJ1-1; v_call: TRBV18; d_call: -; cdr3_nt: TGTGCCAGCTCACCCGAACACCTGAACACTGAAGCTTTCTTT; cdr3_aa: CASSPEHLNTEAFF
clone_size: once; j_call: TRBJ2-3; v_call: TRBV7-2; d_call: TRBD2; cdr3_nt: TGTGCCAGCAGCTTAGAAGGGACTAGCGGGAGAGGGCAGTATTTT; cdr3_aa: CASSLEGTSGRGQYF
clone_size: -; j_call: TRBJ2-1; v_call: TRBV5-6; d_call: TRBD2; cdr3_nt: TGTGCCAGCAGCCGCCGACTAGCAGCCAACAATGAGCAGTTCTTC; cdr3_aa: CASSRRLAANNEQFF
clone_size: -; j_call: TRBJ2-3; v_call: TRBV7-2; d_call: -; cdr3_nt: TGTGCCAGCAGCCGCACTGGGATTCGCACAGATACGCAGTATTTT; cdr3_aa: CASSRTGIRTDTQYF
clone_size: -; j_call: TRBJ2-7; v_call: TRBV6-6; d_call: TRBD2; cdr3_nt: TGTGCCAGCAGATACGGGACTAGCGGGGACGAGCAGTACTTC; cdr3_aa: CASRYGTSGDEQYF